This is a list of T cell receptor beta chains from one sample in a study of CD8 T cells in Susac syndrome. In TCRdb, the immunoSEQ multiplex PCR reads were re-called with MiXCR into one record per CDR3 protein. This table holds roughly 120,000 distinct CDR3 sequences, approximately 94% found once. The specimen sequenced was CD4+ T cells from PBMCs. These receptors all stem from a human donor with multiple sclerosis. CDR3s include the opening cysteine and the closing phenylalanine or tryptophan. A D gene is named only where the DNA matches it firmly. Rows may omit the clone size; those that give it use once, few, many or a size class.

>TRBJ2-5|-|-|TRBV5-1
TGCGCCAGCAGCTTGGCGGTCCAATTAGAGACCCAGTACTTC
CASSLAVQLETQYF
>TRBJ1-4|once|-|TRBV6-6
TGTGCCAGCAGTTACAGGTTTGGTGAAAAACTGTTTTTT
CASSYRFGEKLFF
>TRBJ2-4|-|TRBD1|TRBV9
TGTGCCAGCAGCCCAAGGGGTGGGACAGGGCTAGCCAAAAACATTCAGTACTTC
CASSPRGGTGLAKNIQYF
>TRBJ1-2|-|-|TRBV5-1
TGCGCCAGCAGCTTGGGACAGTCCAGCTATGGCTACACCTTC
CASSLGQSSYGYTF
>TRBJ2-7|-|-|TRBV7-3
TGTGCCAGCAGCTTAGAAGGGTCTGGGGCCGAGCAGTACTTC
CASSLEGSGAEQYF
>TRBJ1-2|once|-|TRBV5-4
TGTGCCAGCAGCGAAGACATCGCGAACTATGGCTACACCTTC
CASSEDIANYGYTF
>TRBJ2-5|once|-|TRBV18
TGTGCCAGCTCACCGCTCACAAAAGAGACCCAGTACTTC
CASSPLTKETQYF
>TRBJ2-7|-|TRBD1|TRBV29-1
TGCAGCGTTCCCGGGACAGGGGTAAACGAGCAGTACTTC
CSVPGTGVNEQYF
>TRBJ1-4|-|-|TRBV18
TGTGCCAGCTCACCTCGCGCGGGGCCTAATGAAAAACTGTTTTTT
CASSPRAGPNEKLFF
>TRBJ2-5|-|-|TRBV30
TGTGCCTGGAGTCAAGCCAACGCGAGGGAGACCCAGTACTTC
CAWSQANARETQYF
>TRBJ2-7|-|TRBD1|TRBV19
TGTGCCAGTAGTATGACGCGACAGGGGGGCAGCGAGCAGTACTTC
CASSMTRQGGSEQYF
>TRBJ1-5|-|-|TRBV7-2
TGTGCCAGCAGCTTAGGGACTAGCAATCAGCCCCAGCATTTT
CASSLGTSNQPQHF
>TRBJ2-7|once|TRBD1|TRBV29-1
TGCAGCGGAGGGGACAGACCCTACGAGCAGTACTTC
CSGGDRPYEQYF
>TRBJ2-4|-|TRBD1|TRBV7-3
TGTGCCAGCAGCCGACAGGGTGGAAACATTCAGTACTTC
CASSRQGGNIQYF
>TRBJ2-3|-|TRBD1|TRBV28
TGTGCCAGCAGTTCACCGGGACAGAGCACAGATACGCAGTATTTT
CASSSPGQSTDTQYF
>TRBJ2-5|-|TRBD1|TRBV4-1
TGCGCCAGCAGCCAACTATTGGGGGGGGACCGGACAGGGGAAGAGACCCAGTACTTC
CASSQLLGGDRTGEETQYF
>TRBJ2-2|-|-|TRBV3-1
TGTGCCAGCAGCCAAGGAATGTGGGGACATTCGAACACCGGGGAGCTGTTTTTT
CASSQGMWGHSNTGELFF
>TRBJ1-1|once|TRBD1|TRBV12-3/TRBV12-4
TGTGCCAGCAGTTTACGGGACAGGGGTTCTGAAGCTTTCTTT
CASSLRDRGSEAFF
>TRBJ1-2|-|-|TRBV30
TGTGCCTGGAGGTACGAGAGGGGCTACACCTTC
CAWRYERGYTF
>TRBJ2-1|-|-|TRBV25-1
TGTGCCAGCAGTGAATTAAAGGTAGCGGCCTACAATGAGCAGTTCTTC
CASSELKVAAYNEQFF
>TRBJ1-1|once|-|TRBV28
TGTGCCAGCAGTGAACGTCGACAGAATTCTGAAGCTTTCTTT
CASSERRQNSEAFF
>TRBJ1-1|-|TRBD1|TRBV5-1
TGCGCCAGCAGCCGAGGGACAGGGGGACCTGAAGCTTTCTTT
CASSRGTGGPEAFF
>TRBJ2-2|-|-|TRBV12-3/TRBV12-4
TGTGCCAGCAGTCTCAACTGGGCCGGGGAGCTGTTTTTT
CASSLNWAGELFF
>TRBJ2-7|once|TRBD2|TRBV29-1
TGCAGCGTTGGCGGGGGATGGGACGAGCAGTACTTC
CSVGGGWDEQYF
>TRBJ2-1|-|-|TRBV29-1
TGCAGCGTTGAAGAAGACAATGAAGGGAATGAGCAGTTCTTC
CSVEEDNEGNEQFF
>TRBJ1-1|-|-|TRBV18
TGTGCCAGCTCACCCTCGGAAGACACTGAAGCTTTCTTT
CASSPSEDTEAFF
>TRBJ1-2|-|TRBD1|TRBV18
TGTGCCAGCTCACCAGCCGTGGGACAGGAGTCCGTTAACTATGGCTACACCTTC
CASSPAVGQESVNYGYTF
>TRBJ2-7|-|-|TRBV3-1
TGTGCCAGCAGCCAAGTCGGGGGGCAAAGTGAGCAGTACTTC
CASSQVGGQSEQYF
>TRBJ2-7|once|-|TRBV6-6
TGTGCCACCTCCCCCTCTGCTAGCTCCTACGAGCAGTACTTC
CATSPSASSYEQYF
>TRBJ1-5|-|-|TRBV11-2
TGTGCCAGCAGGAGCCCCGAGGACATCAATCAGCCCCAGCATTTT
CASRSPEDINQPQHF
>TRBJ1-2|-|-|TRBV3-1
TGTGCCAGCAGCCAAGTCGGAAATGGCTACACCTTC
CASSQVGNGYTF
>TRBJ1-1|once|-|TRBV25-1
TGTGCCAGCGGGGACCGTCAAGAAGCTTTCTTT
CASGDRQEAFF
>TRBJ2-5|-|TRBD2|TRBV6-1
TGTGCCAGCAGTGAAGTTTGGGGGACTAGCGGGTCGGAGACCCAGTACTTC
CASSEVWGTSGSETQYF
>TRBJ2-3|-|TRBD1|TRBV7-3
TGTGCCAGCAGCCTCCGGGACAGGGAGACAACCACAGATACGCAGTATTTT
CASSLRDRETTTDTQYF
>TRBJ1-2|-|-|TRBV12-5
TGTGCTAGTGGTTTCTGGGAAATCGATGGCTACACCTTC
CASGFWEIDGYTF
>TRBJ2-1|-|-|TRBV29-1
TGCAGCGTTGTCAACAATGAGCAGTTCTTC
CSVVNNEQFF
>TRBJ1-2|-|-|TRBV12-3/TRBV12-4
TGTGCCAGCAGTTTAGAACCCTCTAACTATGGCTACACCTTC
CASSLEPSNYGYTF
>TRBJ1-1|-|-|TRBV7-6
TGTGCCAGCAGCTTAGGTCCAGGGAACACTGAAGCTTTCTTT
CASSLGPGNTEAFF
>TRBJ2-5|-|-|TRBV12-3/TRBV12-4
TGTGCCAGCAGCCAATCAGGGGTTTGGGAGACCCAGTACTTC
CASSQSGVWETQYF